This T cell receptor beta chain is from a study of lymphopenia after photon versus proton radiotherapy. General observations from the study: Under photons, naive T cells and diversity fell while effector/memory populations rose. Post-nadir diversity loss with photons came from oligoclonal expansion, particularly CD8+ Temra cells. Better survival with proton therapy was suggested as possible, not demonstrated.

CDR1 is WSHSY and CDR2 is SAAADI in the germline V gene. After removal of 5 bases from V and 2 bases from J, the junction contained 5 bases not matched to a gene. The CDR3 has 14 residues. Sequencing used immunoSEQ multiplex PCR; TCRdb keeps in-frame clones, though not all of them. Of some 15,000 clones listed, about 79% are singletons. As for this clone: Its antigen is not known.

This sequence originates from a man between 65 and 85 years old with pancreatic cancer. This chain links TRBV10-2 with TRBJ1-2, with 7 bases identical to TRBD1. The specimen was peripheral blood, collected from a patient treated with proton-based radiotherapy. Written as DNA, the CDR3 is TGCGCCAGCAGTAGGACAGGAGACAACTATGGCTACACCTTC. Protein product: CASSRTGDNYGYTF.